This TCR beta chain was recorded in a study of T cell repertoires in cytomegalovirus infection. Study background: Both a matching HLA type and CMV infection were indicated by public TCR beta signatures.

Findings and caveats of the study: Identification of carriers of CMV plus the relevant HLA was performed using cumulative public TCR beta family frequency. CMV-specific TCR beta clonotypes restricted by HLA-C were the ones dominating the ex vivo response.

This clonotype was seen repeatedly, ten times or more. Antigen: not known. The CDR3 is 16 residues long. After removal of 5 bases from V and 0 bases from J, the junction contained 7 bases not matched to a gene. Germline V gene data show CDR1 as SGHTA and CDR2 as FQGTGA. TCRdb reanalysed the reads using MiXCR and keeps one entry per CDR3 protein. The sample yields 450,000 to 550,000 distinct CDR3 sequences, approximately 16% seen once. What was sequenced was CD8+ T cells from PBMCs. The origin of this receptor is a human donor in good health (CMV status not recorded). Some clones in this sample may be carry-over from other donors' samples. The chain couples TRBV7-3 to TRBJ1-1; 9 bases map to TRBD1. The CDR3 is CASSPSGTGMNTEAFF. The CDR3 DNA reads TGTGCCAGCAGCCCATCCGGGACAGGGATGAACACTGAAGCTTTCTTT. Full variable domain (missing parts from reference TRBV7-3 and TRBJ1-1): GAGVSQTPSNKVTEKGKYVELRCDPISGHTALYWYRQSLGQGPEFLIYFQGTGAADDSGLPNDRFFAVRPEGSVSTLKIQRTERGDSAVYLCASSPSGTGMNTEAFFGQGTRLTVV.